The clone carrying this TCR beta chain was detected once. Its specificity is not known. Libraries were prepared by immunoSEQ multiplex PCR; TCRdb keeps only in-frame clonotypes and omits some of them. In the table there are about 2.1 million clones, roughly 91% of which are singletons. CDR3 length: 17 amino acids. The trim removed 4 bases at V and 2 bases at J, leaving 12 bases unmatched. CDR1 is SGDLS, CDR2 YYNGEE, per germline. These data are taken from a study of shared clonotypes between healthy human individuals. Study conclusions and caveats: Only a few donors were included, so the genetic and exposure-history diversity represented was limited. Clonotypes shared by all four donors outscored non-shared clonotypes in generation probability.

Naive CD8 populations comprised CD45RO-negative cells positively selected for CCR7, excluding terminally differentiated effector memory CD45RA+ cells. Adults of Caucasian background living in Nashville, Tennessee made up all donors. Sequenced sample: naive CD8+ T cells from PBMCs. The J gene is TRBJ2-1, the V gene TRBV9; 7 nucleotides agree with TRBD2. The TCR comes from a man between 18 and 29 years old in good health. Some clones in this sample may be carry-over from other donors' samples. In nucleotides, the CDR3 is TGTGCCAGCAGCCCCGGGACTACCCTCCACCCCTACAATGAGCAGTTCTTC. It yields the protein CASSPGTTLHPYNEQFF.